One TCR beta chain is described in this entry. The sample is drawn from a study of blood T cell repertoires in COVID-19. Across the study: The United States, Italy and Spain supplied acute and convalescent COVID-19 samples. Sample material is recorded as cDNA or gDNA derived from T cells, B-cell-depleted T cells, or PBMCs.

Germline lookup yields CDR1 SGHTA and CDR2 FQGNSA. This CDR3 region has 16 residues. The V gene end was trimmed by 5 bases and the J gene end by 6 bases; junction bases not matched to a gene: 13. Source study methods: Estimation of nucleated cell counts was performed using reference gene primer amplification. Repertoires were generated with immunoSEQ multiplex PCR, while TCRdb's copy carries only in-frame clones and drops some. For V, J and clone size, that table is used; D and trimming come from the DNA. The sample comprises roughly 140,000 clones, 80% of which are singletons, and approximately 0.5% rests with the top ten.

This TCR came from a man in his fifties or sixties with acute or convalescent COVID-19. The sequenced sample consisted of peripheral blood. The chain links TRBV7-2 to TRBJ2-1; TRBD1 matches 7 bases. The CDR3 protein is CASSLMGTVRANEQFF. The CDR3 nucleotides read TGTGCCAGCAGCCTTATGGGGACAGTTAGGGCCAATGAGCAGTTCTTC.